A single T cell receptor (beta chain) is shown here with its context. This specimen includes other DNA sequences encoding the same CDR3. This sample is part of a study of shared T cell receptors in the human thymus. The V gene's germline CDR1 is SNHLY and CDR2 FYNNEI. The V and J ends lost 5 bases and 2 bases, in that order; junction bases with no gene match: 5. The CDR3 sequence is 15 residues long. The assay was immunoSEQ multiplex PCR, and TCRdb's table has in-frame clones only and misses some. The table includes roughly 700,000 clones, approximately 90% detected once. These records were also assigned to another study, of human thymus T cells. That paper notes: Thymic tissue was derived from resections collected during corrective heart surgery. Related research described strongly overlapping thymic repertoires in unrelated people.

This receptor was obtained from a boy younger than two with a congenital heart defect. The J gene is TRBJ2-3, the V gene TRBV2, with 9 bases fitting TRBD2. The sequenced material came from thymocytes. This CDR3 is CASSLPGLATDTQYF. CDR3 nucleotides: TGTGCCAGCAGTCTTCCGGGACTAGCCACAGATACGCAGTATTTT. Full variable domain (outside the CDR3, taken from reference TRBV2 and TRBJ2-3): EPEVTQTPSHQVTQMGQEVILRCVPISNHLYFYWYRQILGQKVEFLVSFYNNEISEKSEIFDDQFSVERPDGSNFTLKIRSTKLEDSAMYFCASSLPGLATDTQYFGPGTRLTVL.